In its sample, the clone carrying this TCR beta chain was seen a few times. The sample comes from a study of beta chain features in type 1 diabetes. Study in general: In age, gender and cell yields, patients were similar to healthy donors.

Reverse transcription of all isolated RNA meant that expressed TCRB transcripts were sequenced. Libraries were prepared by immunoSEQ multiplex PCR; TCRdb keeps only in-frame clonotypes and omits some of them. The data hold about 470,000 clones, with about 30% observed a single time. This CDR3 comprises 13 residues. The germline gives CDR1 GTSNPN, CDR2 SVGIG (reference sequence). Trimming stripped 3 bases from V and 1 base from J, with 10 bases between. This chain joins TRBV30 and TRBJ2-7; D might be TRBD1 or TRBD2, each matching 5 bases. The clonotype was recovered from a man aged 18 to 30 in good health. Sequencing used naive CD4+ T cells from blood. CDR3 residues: CAWSWGNSYEQYF. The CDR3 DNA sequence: TGTGCCTGGAGCTGGGGGAATTCCTACGAGCAGTACTTC.